This is a list of T cell receptor beta chains from one sample in a study of immune cell composition in non-small cell lung cancer. Clones were read by immunoSEQ multiplex PCR, and TCRdb kept only the in-frame ones, dropping some. The table lists 2,000 to 2,500 clones, roughly four fifths of them singletons. Source material: non-adjacent lung tissue. Receptors originate from a human donor with non-small cell lung cancer. CDR3s include the opening cysteine and the closing phenylalanine or tryptophan. Fields, in order: J gene, V gene, clone size, D gene, CDR3 DNA, CDR3 protein. The D gene is left open where the match is weak. The listing skips clone size in some rows; elsewhere it reads once, few, many or a size class.

TRBJ2-6 | TRBV7-6 | . | TRBD2 | TGTGCCAGCAGCTTAGGCGGGGGGGCGGCCAACGTCCTGACTTTC | CASSLGGGAANVLTF
TRBJ2-7 | TRBV4-1 | . | TRBD2 | TGCGCCAGCAGCCAAGAAGGCGGGGGGTACCTCTACGAGCAGTACTTC | CASSQEGGGYLYEQYF
TRBJ1-2 | TRBV6-1 | . | . | TGTGCCAGCAGTGAGGCCAGGGATGGCTACACCTTC | CASSEARDGYTF
TRBJ2-6 | TRBV5-1 | . | . | TGCGCCAGCAGCTTGGCCCCACTTAGACAGTTCTTCGCAATCTCTGGGGCCAACGTCCTGACTTTC | CASSLAPLRQFFAISGANVLTF
TRBJ1-5 | TRBV15 | . | TRBD1 | TGTGCCACCAGCAATTCCCTCGGGACAGGGAGGCGCAATCAGCCCCAGCATTTT | CATSNSLGTGRRNQPQHF
TRBJ1-4 | TRBV9 | . | . | TGTGCCAGCAGCCGCGGGGGGACGAATAATGAAAAACTGTTTTTT | CASSRGGTNNEKLFF
TRBJ1-4 | TRBV11-3 | . | TRBD1 | TGTGCCAGCAGCTTTTTCTTTGACGGGACAGGGGATTGGTGTGAAAAACTGTTTTTT | CASSFFFDGTGDWCEKLFF
TRBJ1-5 | TRBV19 | . | . | TGTGCCAGTAAAGAGGGTGTGAATCAGCCCCAGCATTTT | CASKEGVNQPQHF
TRBJ2-3 | TRBV5-4 | . | TRBD2 | TGTGCCAGCGGAGGACTAGCGGGAGTGAGCACAGATACGCAGTATTTT | CASGGLAGVSTDTQYF
TRBJ2-2 | TRBV28 | . | . | TGTGCCAGCAGTTTATACCAGTCCGGGGAGCTGTTTTTT | CASSLYQSGELFF
TRBJ2-3 | TRBV7-8 | . | TRBD2 | TGTGCCAGCAGCTCCAGGACTAGCGGGAGTGGTGATACGCAGTATTTT | CASSSRTSGSGDTQYF
TRBJ1-1 | TRBV6-6 | . | TRBD1 | TGTGCCAGCAGTGGACAGGGCTGGTATGACACTGAAGCTTTCTTT | CASSGQGWYDTEAFF
TRBJ2-1 | TRBV5-4 | . | TRBD2 | TGTGCCAGCAGCTTGGGGTCCCTAGCGGGAGGGCCCTACAATGAGCAGTTCTTC | CASSLGSLAGGPYNEQFF
TRBJ1-2 | TRBV18 | large | . | TGTGCCAGCTCCCACCCGCTCCAGGGGCGCATCTATGGCTACACCTTC | CASSHPLQGRIYGYTF
TRBJ1-6 | TRBV7-9 | few | . | TGTGCCAGCAGCTCGGGGGAACGGCCCCTCCACTTT | CASSSGERPLHF
TRBJ2-3 | TRBV11-2 | . | TRBD1 | TGTGCCAGCAGCCCAGACAGGGGGCTAGGGAGCACAGATACGCAGTATTTT | CASSPDRGLGSTDTQYF
TRBJ2-7 | TRBV2 | . | TRBD2 | TGTGCCAGCAAGGCACTAGCGGAGTGGAACTTC | CASKALAEWNF
TRBJ2-7 | TRBV9 | . | . | TGTGCCAGCAGCTTTAGTTCCAACCGAACGAACGACTACGAGCAGTACTTC | CASSFSSNRTNDYEQYF
TRBJ2-3 | TRBV27 | few | . | TGTGCCAGCAGTTTAGGGGGACTGAACACAGATACGCAGTATTTT | CASSLGGLNTDTQYF
TRBJ1-5 | TRBV5-4 | . | TRBD1 | TGTGCCAGCAGCTTGGAAGGGGGCGATCAGCCCCAGCATTTT | CASSLEGGDQPQHF
TRBJ2-7 | TRBV5-5 | once | TRBD1 | TGTGCCAGCAGCGGGACAGTGACGAGCTCCTACGAGCAGTACTTC | CASSGTVTSSYEQYF
TRBJ2-3 | TRBV11-2 | . | TRBD1 | TGTGCCAGCAGCTTAGGGACAGGGAGGACAGATACGCAGTATTTT | CASSLGTGRTDTQYF
TRBJ2-3 | TRBV10-2 | . | . | TGCGCCAGCACCGCGACAGGTGAAGGGGGTACGCAGTATTTT | CASTATGEGGTQYF
TRBJ2-7 | TRBV6-1 | once | TRBD1 | TGTGCCATCATCTCCGGGACAGCATTCGAGCAGTACTTC | CAIISGTAFEQYF
TRBJ1-1 | TRBV6-6 | . | . | TGTGCCAGCTCCATAGGGGCGAACACTGAAGCTTTCTTT | CASSIGANTEAFF
TRBJ2-2 | TRBV4-2 | . | TRBD2 | TGTGCCAGCAGCCAAGGACTAGCGGGTGGTACCGGGGAGCTGTTTTTT | CASSQGLAGGTGELFF
TRBJ2-7 | TRBV18 | . | TRBD2 | TGTGCCAGCTCCAGACTAGCCGGGACGTCTACCTACGAGCAGTACTTC | CASSRLAGTSTYEQYF
TRBJ2-1 | TRBV6-1 | . | TRBD1 | TGTGCCAGCAGTGTCGGGACAGGGGGCTTCGTTCCCTACAATGAGCAGTTCTTC | CASSVGTGGFVPYNEQFF
TRBJ1-1 | TRBV4-2 | . | . | TGTGCCAGCAGCCAATCCCAGGGTAGGACCTCTGAAGCTTTCTTT | CASSQSQGRTSEAFF
TRBJ1-1 | TRBV5-6 | . | . | TGTGCCAGCAGCTTTATAGGGGGGGCCACTGAAGCTTTCTTT | CASSFIGGATEAFF
TRBJ2-7 | TRBV13 | . | TRBD1 | TGTGCCAGCAGCCTAAGGACAGGCACCGAGCAGTACTTC | CASSLRTGTEQYF
TRBJ2-1 | TRBV27 | . | . | TGTGCCAGCAGTTGGTCCAGCGGAGCCTACAATGAGCAGTTCTTC | CASSWSSGAYNEQFF
TRBJ2-1 | TRBV30 | . | . | TGTGCCTGGAGTGTACCACCCAGGATCGGGAGCCCCAATGAGCAGTTCTTC | CAWSVPPRIGSPNEQFF
TRBJ2-1 | TRBV28 | few | . | TGTGCCAGCAGTTTGACTCTCACTAGTCGGAATGAGCAGTTCTTC | CASSLTLTSRNEQFF
TRBJ2-2 | TRBV18 | once | . | TGTGCCAGTCTAGAGGGCGGAACGAACACCGGGGAGCTGTTTTTT | CASLEGGTNTGELFF
TRBJ2-7 | TRBV23-1 | . | TRBD2 | TGCGCCAGCGGCCGGGGGGATCGGTCCCACGAGCAGTACTTC | CASGRGDRSHEQYF
TRBJ2-1 | TRBV23-1 | few | TRBD2 | TGCGCCACATATAGCGGGAGGGCCGTAAATGAGCAGTTCTTC | CATYSGRAVNEQFF
TRBJ2-2 | TRBV7-9 | . | . | TGTGCCAGCAGCTTAGAATTGTCTAGCCATCCCGGGGAGCTGTTTTTT | CASSLELSSHPGELFF
TRBJ1-2 | TRBV6-5 | . | . | TGTGCCAGCAGTTACGGGGCGGATTATGGCTACACCTTC | CASSYGADYGYTF
TRBJ2-2 | TRBV6-5 | . | . | TGTGCCAGCAGTCGACAGGAAACCGGGGAGCTGTTTTTT | CASSRQETGELFF
TRBJ2-5 | TRBV19 | once | TRBD2 | TGTGCCAGTAGTCCACTAGCGGGAGGGTCGGAGACCCAGTACTTC | CASSPLAGGSETQYF
TRBJ1-4 | TRBV7-9 | few | TRBD1 | TGTGCCAGCAGCGCACCGGGACAGCCTGAAAAACTGTTTTTT | CASSAPGQPEKLFF
TRBJ2-1 | TRBV19 | once | . | TGTGCCAGTAGCACCAGGGACTTTTCCAATGAGCAGTTCTTC | CASSTRDFSNEQFF
TRBJ2-3 | TRBV10-1 | . | TRBD2 | TGCGCCAGCAGTGAGGGGCTAGCGGGACGGGCAGATACGCAGTATTTT | CASSEGLAGRADTQYF
TRBJ2-3 | TRBV4-2 | . | TRBD1 | TGTGCCACAACCCACGGACAGGGCGTCACAGATACGCAGTATTTT | CATTHGQGVTDTQYF
TRBJ2-3 | TRBV11-3 | . | TRBD2 | TGTGCCAGCAGCTTAAACGGACTAGCAATGGATACGCAGTATTTT | CASSLNGLAMDTQYF
TRBJ2-7 | TRBV5-1 | . | . | TGCGCCAGCAGCGTCCGGGACTGGTCCTACGAGCAGTACTTC | CASSVRDWSYEQYF